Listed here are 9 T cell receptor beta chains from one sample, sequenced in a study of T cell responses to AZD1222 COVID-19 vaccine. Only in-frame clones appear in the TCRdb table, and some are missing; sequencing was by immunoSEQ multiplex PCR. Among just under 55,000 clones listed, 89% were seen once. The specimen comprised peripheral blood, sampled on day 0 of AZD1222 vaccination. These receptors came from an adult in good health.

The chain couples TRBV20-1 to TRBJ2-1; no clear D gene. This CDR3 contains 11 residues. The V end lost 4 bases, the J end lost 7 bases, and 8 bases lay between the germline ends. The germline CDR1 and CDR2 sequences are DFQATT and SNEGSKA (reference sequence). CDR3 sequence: CSATPRNEQFF. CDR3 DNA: TGCAGTGCTACTCCCCGGAATGAGCAGTTCTTC.

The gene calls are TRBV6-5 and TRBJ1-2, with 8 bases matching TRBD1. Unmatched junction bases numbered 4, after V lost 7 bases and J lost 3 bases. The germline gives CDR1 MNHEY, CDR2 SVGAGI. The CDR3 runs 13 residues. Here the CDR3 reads CASTRGQDYGYTF. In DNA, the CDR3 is TGTGCCAGCACCCGGGGACAGGACTATGGCTACACCTTC.

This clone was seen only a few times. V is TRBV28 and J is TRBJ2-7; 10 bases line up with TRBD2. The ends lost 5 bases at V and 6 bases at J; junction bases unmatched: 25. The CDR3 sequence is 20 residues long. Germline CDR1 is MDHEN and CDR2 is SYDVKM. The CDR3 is CASSLPTSSGSPVSRREQYF. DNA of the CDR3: TGTGCCAGCAGTCTCCCCACCTCTAGCGGGAGCCCTGTTTCGCGGCGCGAGCAGTACTTC. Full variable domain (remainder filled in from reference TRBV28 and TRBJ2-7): DVKVTQSSRYLVKRTGEKVFLECVQDMDHENMFWYRQDPGLGLRLIYFSYDVKMKEKGDIPEGYSVSREKKERFSLILESASTNQTSMYLCASSLPTSSGSPVSRREQYFGPGTRLTVT.

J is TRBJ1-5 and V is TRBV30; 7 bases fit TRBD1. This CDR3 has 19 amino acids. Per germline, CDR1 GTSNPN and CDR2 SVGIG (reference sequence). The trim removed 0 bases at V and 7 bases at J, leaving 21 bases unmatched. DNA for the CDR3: TGTGCCTGGAGTGTTTCATTGGAGGGTGTATGGCAGGGGGGGCAGCCCCAGCATTTT. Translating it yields CAWSVSLEGVWQGGQPQHF.

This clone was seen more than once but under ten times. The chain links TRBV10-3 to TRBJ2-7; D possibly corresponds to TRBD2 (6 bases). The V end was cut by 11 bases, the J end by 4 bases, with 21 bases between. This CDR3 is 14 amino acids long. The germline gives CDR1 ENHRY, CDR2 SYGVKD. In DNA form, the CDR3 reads TGTGCCTCGGCCGAAACTAGCAACCTTTACGAGCAGTACTTC. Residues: CASAETSNLYEQYF.

The CDR3 DNA is TGTGCCAGTAGCCGACAGGGGGCGTACTACGAGCAGTACTTC. Its protein is CASSRQGAYYEQYF. The chain has TRBV19 and TRBJ2-7; 10 nucleotides match TRBD1. V dropped 6 bases and J dropped 3; count of bases not matched to a gene: 5. Germline CDR1 reads LNHDA; CDR2 reads SQIVND (reference sequence). CDR3 length: 14 residues.

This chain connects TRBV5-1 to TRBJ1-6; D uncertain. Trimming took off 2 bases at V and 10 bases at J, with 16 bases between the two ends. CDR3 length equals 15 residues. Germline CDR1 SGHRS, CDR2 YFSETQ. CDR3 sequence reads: CASSFARAFGSPLHF. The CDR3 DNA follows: TGCGCCAGCAGCTTTGCACGGGCGTTCGGGTCACCCCTCCACTTT.

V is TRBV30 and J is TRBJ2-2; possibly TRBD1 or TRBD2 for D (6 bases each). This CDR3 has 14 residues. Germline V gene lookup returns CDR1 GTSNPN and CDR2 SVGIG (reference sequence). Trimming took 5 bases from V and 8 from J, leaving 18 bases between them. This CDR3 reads CAWCEQGGIGELFF. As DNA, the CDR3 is TGTGCCTGGTGTGAACAGGGAGGAATTGGGGAGCTGTTTTTT.

The CDR3 here is CASSSSQGNQPQHF. In DNA form, the CDR3 reads TGTGCCAGCAGTTCATCACAGGGGAATCAGCCCCAGCATTTT. This sequence joins TRBV6-6 and TRBJ1-5, with TRBD1 matching 7 bases. The CDR3 loop spans 14 amino acids. CDR1 and CDR2 (germline): MNHNY, SVGAGI (reference sequence). V shed 4 bases and J 4 bases; nucleotides not matched to a gene: 4.